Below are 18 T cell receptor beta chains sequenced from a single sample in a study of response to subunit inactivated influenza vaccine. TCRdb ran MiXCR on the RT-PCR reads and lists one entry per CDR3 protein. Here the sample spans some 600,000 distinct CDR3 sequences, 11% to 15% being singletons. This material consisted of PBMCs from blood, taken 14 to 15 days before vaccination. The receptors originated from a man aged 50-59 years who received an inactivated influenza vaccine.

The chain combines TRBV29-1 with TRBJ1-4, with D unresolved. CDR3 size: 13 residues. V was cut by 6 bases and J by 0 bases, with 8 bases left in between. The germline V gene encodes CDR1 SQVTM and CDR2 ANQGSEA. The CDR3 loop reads CSVQRATNEKLFF. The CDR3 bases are TGCAGCGTGCAGAGAGCAACTAATGAAAAACTGTTTTTT.

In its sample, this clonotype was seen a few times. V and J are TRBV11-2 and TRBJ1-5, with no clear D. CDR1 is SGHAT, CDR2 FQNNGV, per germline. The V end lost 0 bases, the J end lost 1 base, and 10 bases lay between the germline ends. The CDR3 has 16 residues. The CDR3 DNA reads TGTGCCAGCAGCTTAGAGCAGGCTTTAAGCAATCAGCCCCAGCATTTT. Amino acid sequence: CASSLEQALSNQPQHF. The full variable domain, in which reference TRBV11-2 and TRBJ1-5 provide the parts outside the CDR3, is EAGVAQSPRYKIIEKRQSVAFWCNPISGHATLYWYQQILGQGPKLLIQFQNNGVVDDSQLPKDRFSAERLKGVDSTLKIQPAKLEDSAVYLCASSLEQALSNQPQHFGDGTRLSIL.

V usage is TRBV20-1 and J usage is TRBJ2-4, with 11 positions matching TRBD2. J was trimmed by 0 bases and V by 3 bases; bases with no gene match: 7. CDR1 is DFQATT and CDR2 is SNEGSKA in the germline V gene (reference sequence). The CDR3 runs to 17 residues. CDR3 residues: CSASETSGTQAKNIQYF. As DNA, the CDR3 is TGCAGTGCTAGTGAGACTAGCGGGACCCAAGCCAAAAACATTCAGTACTTC.

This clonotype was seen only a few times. DNA of the CDR3: TGTGCCAGCAGTTACACGACTCTTCTGGTAGATACGCAGTATTTT. As protein: CASSYTTLLVDTQYF. V usage is TRBV12-3 or TRBV12-4 and J usage is TRBJ2-3; D is unresolved. Trimming removed 4 bases at V and 5 bases at J, with 16 bases between. This CDR3 region has 15 residues.

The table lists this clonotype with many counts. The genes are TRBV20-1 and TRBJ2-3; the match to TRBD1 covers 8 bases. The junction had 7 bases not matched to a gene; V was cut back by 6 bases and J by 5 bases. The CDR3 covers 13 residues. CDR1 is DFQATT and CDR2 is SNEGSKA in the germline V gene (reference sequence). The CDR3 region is CSATGTGKDTQYF. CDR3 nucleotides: TGCAGTGCCACCGGGACAGGCAAAGATACGCAGTATTTT.

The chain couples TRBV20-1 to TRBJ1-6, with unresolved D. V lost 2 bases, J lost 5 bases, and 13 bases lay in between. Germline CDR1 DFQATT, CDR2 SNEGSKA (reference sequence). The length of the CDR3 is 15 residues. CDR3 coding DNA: TGCAGTGCTAGAACCAGTTCCTCGGATAATTCACCCCTCCACTTT. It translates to CSARTSSSDNSPLHF.

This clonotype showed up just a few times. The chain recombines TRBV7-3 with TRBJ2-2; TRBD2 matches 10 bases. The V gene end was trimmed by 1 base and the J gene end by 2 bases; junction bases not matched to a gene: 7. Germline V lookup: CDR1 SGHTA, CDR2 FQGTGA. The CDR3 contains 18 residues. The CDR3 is CASSLIASGRGNTGELFF. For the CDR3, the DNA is TGTGCCAGCAGCTTAATTGCTAGCGGGAGAGGTAACACCGGGGAGCTGTTTTTT. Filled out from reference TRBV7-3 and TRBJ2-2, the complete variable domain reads GAGVSQTPSNKVTEKGKYVELRCDPISGHTALYWYRQSLGQGPEFLIYFQGTGAADDSGLPNDRFFAVRPEGSVSTLKIQRTERGDSAVYLCASSLIASGRGNTGELFFGEGSRLTVL.

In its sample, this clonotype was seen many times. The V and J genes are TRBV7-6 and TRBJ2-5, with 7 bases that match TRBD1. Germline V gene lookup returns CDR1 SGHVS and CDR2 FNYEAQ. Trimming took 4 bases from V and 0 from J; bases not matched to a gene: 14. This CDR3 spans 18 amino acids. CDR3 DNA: TGTGCCAGCAGCTCTCACCTCATACACGGGACAGACCAAGAGACCCAGTACTTC. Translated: CASSSHLIHGTDQETQYF. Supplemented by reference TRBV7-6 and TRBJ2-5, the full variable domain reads GAGVSQSPRYKVTKRGQDVALRCDPISGHVSLYWYRQALGQGPEFLTYFNYEAQQDKSGLPNDRFSAERPEGSISTLTIQRTEQRDSAMYRCASSSHLIHGTDQETQYFGPGTRLLVL.

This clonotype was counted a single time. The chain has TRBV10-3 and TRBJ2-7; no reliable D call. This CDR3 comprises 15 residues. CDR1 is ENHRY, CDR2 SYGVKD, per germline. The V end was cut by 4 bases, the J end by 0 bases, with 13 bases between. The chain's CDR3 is CAISGPNLNSYEQYF. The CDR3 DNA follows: TGTGCCATCAGTGGGCCCAATTTAAACTCCTACGAGCAGTACTTC.

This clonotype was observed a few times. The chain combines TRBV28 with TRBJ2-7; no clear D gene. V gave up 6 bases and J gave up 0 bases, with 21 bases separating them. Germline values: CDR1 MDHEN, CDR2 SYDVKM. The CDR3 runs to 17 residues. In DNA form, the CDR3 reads TGTGCCAGCAGGCCCGCCTTGCTCTTCGACAACTCCTACGAGCAGTACTTC. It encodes CASRPALLFDNSYEQYF.

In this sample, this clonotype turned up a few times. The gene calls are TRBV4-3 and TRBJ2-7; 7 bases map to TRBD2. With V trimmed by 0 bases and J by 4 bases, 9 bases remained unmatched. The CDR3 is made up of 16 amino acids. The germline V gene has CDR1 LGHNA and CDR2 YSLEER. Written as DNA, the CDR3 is TGCGCCAGCAGCCAAGATCTGGGCGGGAGTGTTTACGAGCAGTACTTC. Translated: CASSQDLGGSVYEQYF.

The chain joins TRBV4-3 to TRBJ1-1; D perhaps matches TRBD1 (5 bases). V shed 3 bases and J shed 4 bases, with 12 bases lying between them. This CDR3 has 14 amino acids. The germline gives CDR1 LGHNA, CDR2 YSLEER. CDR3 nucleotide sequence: TGCGCCAGCAGCCAGGTTTTACAGGCCACTGAAGCTTTCTTT. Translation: CASSQVLQATEAFF.

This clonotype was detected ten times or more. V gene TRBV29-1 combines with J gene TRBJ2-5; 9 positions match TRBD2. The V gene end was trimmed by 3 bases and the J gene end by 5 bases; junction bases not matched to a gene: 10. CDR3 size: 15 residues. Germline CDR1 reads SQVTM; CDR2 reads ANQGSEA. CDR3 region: CSVDLTSGGGETQYF. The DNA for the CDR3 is TGCAGCGTTGACTTGACTAGCGGTGGGGGCGAGACCCAGTACTTC.

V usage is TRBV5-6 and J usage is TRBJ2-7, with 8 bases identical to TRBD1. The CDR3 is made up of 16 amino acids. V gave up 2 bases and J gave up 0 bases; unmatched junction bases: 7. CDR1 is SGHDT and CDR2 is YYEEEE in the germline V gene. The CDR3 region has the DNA TGTGCCAGCAGCTTTTTCGGGGACAGGCACTCCTACGAGCAGTACTTC. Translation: CASSFFGDRHSYEQYF.

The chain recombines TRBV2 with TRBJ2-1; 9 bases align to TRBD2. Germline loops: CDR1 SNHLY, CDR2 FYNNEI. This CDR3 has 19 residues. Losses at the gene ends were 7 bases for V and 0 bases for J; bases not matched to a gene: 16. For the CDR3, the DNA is TGTGCCAGCACCCCGCTATTGGCGGGAGGGCCGACCTCCTACAATGAGCAGTTCTTC. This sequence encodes CASTPLLAGGPTSYNEQFF.

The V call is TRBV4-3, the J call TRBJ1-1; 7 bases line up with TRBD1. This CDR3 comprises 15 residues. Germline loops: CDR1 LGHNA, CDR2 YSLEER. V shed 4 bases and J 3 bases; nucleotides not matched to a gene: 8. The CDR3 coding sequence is TGCGCCAGCAGCCCGGGGACAGCCTCGTACACTGAAGCTTTCTTT. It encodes CASSPGTASYTEAFF.

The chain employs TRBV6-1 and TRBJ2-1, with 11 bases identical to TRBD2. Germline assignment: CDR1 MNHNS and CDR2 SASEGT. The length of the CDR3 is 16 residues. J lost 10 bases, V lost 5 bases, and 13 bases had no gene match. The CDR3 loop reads CASSRGPGLAVEEQFF. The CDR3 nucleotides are TGTGCCAGCAGTCGGGGACCGGGACTAGCGGTAGAAGAGCAGTTCTTC.

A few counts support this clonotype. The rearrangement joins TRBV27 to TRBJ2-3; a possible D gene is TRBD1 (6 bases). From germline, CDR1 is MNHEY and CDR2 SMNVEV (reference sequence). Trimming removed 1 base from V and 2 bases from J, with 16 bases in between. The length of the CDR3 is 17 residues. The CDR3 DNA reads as TGTGCCAGCAGTTTATATCCCTGGGGGCCATACACAGATACGCAGTATTTT. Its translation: CASSLYPWGPYTDTQYF.